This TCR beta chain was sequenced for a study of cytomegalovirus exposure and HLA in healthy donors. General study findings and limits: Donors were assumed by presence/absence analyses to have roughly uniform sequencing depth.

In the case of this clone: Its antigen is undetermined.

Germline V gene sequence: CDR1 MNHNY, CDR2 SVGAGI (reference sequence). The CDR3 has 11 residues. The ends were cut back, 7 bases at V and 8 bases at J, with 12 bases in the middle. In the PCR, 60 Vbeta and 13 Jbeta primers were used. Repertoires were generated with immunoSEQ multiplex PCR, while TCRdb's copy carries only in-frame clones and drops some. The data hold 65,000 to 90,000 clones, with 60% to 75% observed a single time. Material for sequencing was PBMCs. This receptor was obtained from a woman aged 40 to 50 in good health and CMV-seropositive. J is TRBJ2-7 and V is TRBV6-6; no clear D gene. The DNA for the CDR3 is TGTGCCAGCACCCCGGGTACTAAGCAGTACTTC. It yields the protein CASTPGTKQYF.